This T cell receptor beta chain was sequenced during a study of blood T cell repertoires in COVID-19. As for the study in general: The study drew acute and convalescent COVID-19 samples from the United States, Italy and Spain. PBMCs, B-cell-depleted T cells, or T cells were the source of the cDNA or gDNA that made up the material.

Methods used by the authors: Amplification with reference gene primers provided the estimates of nucleated cell counts. The repertoire was sequenced with immunoSEQ multiplex PCR; TCRdb's copy has only in-frame clones and lacks some. The V and J calls and clone size were taken over from that table, and D and trimming were inferred from the DNA. The table shows hundreds of thousands of clones, with over 75% occurring only once. The ends were cut back, 0 bases at V and 1 base at J, with 6 bases in the middle. Germline V gene data show CDR1 as GTSNPN and CDR2 as SVGIG (reference sequence). The CDR3 totals 14 residues.

The rearrangement joins TRBV30 to TRBJ2-2; D is undetermined. The receptor comes from a woman aged 45-60 years with active or convalescent COVID-19. Sample: peripheral blood. For the CDR3, the DNA is TGTGCCTGGAGTGTACGAGGGAACACCGGGGAGCTGTTTTTT. Translation gives CAWSVRGNTGELFF.